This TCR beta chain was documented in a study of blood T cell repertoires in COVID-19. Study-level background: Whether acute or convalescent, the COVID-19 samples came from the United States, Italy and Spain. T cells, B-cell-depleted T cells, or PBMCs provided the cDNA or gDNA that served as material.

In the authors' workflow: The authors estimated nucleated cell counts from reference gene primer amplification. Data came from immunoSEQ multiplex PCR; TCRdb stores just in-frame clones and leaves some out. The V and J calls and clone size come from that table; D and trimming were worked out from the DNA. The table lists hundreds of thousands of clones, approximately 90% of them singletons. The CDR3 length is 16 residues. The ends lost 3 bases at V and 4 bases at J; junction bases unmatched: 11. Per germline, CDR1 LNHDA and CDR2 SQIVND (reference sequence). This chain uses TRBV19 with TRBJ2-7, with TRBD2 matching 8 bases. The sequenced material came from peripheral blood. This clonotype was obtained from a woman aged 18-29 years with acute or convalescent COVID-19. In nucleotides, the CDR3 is TGTGCCAGTAGTATCGGGGGGGCAAGCAGGTCTTACGAGCAGTACTTC. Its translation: CASSIGGASRSYEQYF. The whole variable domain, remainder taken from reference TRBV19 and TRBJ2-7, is DGGITQSPKYLFRKEGQNVTLSCEQNLNHDAMYWYRQDPGQGLRLIYYSQIVNDFQKGDIAEGYSVSREKKESFPLTVTSAQKNPTAFYLCASSIGGASRSYEQYFGPGTRLTVT.